The next 2 T cell receptor beta chains were all read from a single sample in a study of CD8+ T cells in alopecia areata. Described treatment: oral pan-JAK inhibitor, 5-10 mg twice daily. RNA extraction was followed by reverse transcription into cDNA, which acted as the sequencing template. The protocol was immunoSEQ multiplex PCR, while the TCRdb copy is restricted to in-frame clones and leaves out a portion. The sample holds more than 200,000 clones, roughly two fifths seen once. Specimen: CD4+ T cells sorted from blood, collected at approximately week 36, from a patient treated with tofacitinib. These receptors were taken from a human donor with alopecia areata.

V and J are TRBV6-5 and TRBJ2-6; D perhaps matches TRBD1 (6 bases). Trimming shortened V by 6 bases and J by 4 bases, and 13 bases separated the two germline ends. Looked up from germline, CDR1 is MNHEY and CDR2 is SVGAGI. The CDR3 sequence is 15 residues long. The CDR3 sequence: CASSYREPGANVLTF. The CDR3 nucleotides are TGTGCCAGCAGCTACAGGGAGCCAGGGGCCAACGTCCTGACTTTC.

This chain connects TRBV7-2 to TRBJ2-7, with TRBD2 matching 11 bases. The germline gives CDR1 SGHTA, CDR2 FQGNSA. Trimming took 5 bases from V and 6 from J; bases not matched to a gene: 6. The CDR3 has 14 amino acids. CDR3 in amino acids: CASSALAGAPEQYF. CDR3 coding DNA: TGTGCCAGCAGCGCACTAGCGGGAGCACCCGAGCAGTACTTC.